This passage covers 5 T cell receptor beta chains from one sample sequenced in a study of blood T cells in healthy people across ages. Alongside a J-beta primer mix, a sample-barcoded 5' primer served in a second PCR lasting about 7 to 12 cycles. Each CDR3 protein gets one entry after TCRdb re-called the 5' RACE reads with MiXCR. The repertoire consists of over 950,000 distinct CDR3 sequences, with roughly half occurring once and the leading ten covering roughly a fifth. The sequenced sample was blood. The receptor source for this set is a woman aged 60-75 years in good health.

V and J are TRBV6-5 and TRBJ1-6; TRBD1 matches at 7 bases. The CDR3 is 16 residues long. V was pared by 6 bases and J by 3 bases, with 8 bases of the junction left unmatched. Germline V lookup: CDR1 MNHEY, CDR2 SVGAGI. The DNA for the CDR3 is TGTGCCAGCAGAAGGGTCAGGGACAGCTATAATTCACCCCTCCACTTT. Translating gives CASRRVRDSYNSPLHF.

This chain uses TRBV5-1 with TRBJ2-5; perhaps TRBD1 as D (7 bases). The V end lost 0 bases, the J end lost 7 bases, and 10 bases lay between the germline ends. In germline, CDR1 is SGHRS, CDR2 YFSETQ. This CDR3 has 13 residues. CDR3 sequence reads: CASSLDRGGTQYF. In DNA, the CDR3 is TGCGCCAGCAGCTTGGACAGGGGAGGGACCCAGTACTTC. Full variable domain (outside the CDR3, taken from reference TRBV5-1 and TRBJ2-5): KAGVTQTPRYLIKTRGQQVTLSCSPISGHRSVSWYQQTPGQGLQFLFEYFSETQRNKGNFPGRFSGRQFSNSRSEMNVSTLELGDSALYLCASSLDRGGTQYFGPGTRLLVL.

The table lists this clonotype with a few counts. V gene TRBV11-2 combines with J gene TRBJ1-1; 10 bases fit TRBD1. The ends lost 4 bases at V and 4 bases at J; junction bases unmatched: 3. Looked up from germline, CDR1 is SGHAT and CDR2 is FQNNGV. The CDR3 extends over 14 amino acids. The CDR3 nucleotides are TGTGCCAGCAGCTCTGGACAGGGGGGCACTGAAGCTTTCTTT. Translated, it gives CASSSGQGGTEAFF.

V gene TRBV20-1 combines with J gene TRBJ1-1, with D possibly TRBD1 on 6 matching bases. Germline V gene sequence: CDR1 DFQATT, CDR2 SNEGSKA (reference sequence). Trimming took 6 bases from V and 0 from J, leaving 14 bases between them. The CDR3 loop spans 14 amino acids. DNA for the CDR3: TGCAGTGCGAGCCGACAGGCAGTGAACACTGAAGCTTTCTTT. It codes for CSASRQAVNTEAFF.

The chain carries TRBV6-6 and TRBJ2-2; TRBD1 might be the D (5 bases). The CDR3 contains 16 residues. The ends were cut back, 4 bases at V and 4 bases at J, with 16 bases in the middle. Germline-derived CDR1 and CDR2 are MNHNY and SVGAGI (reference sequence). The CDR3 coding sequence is TGTGCCAGCAGTTCCAGGGCCACCGGTGGCACCGGGGAGCTGTTTTTT. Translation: CASSSRATGGTGELFF.